The 32 T cell receptor beta chains listed next were all sequenced from one sample in a study of beta chain features in type 1 diabetes. TCRB transcripts that were expressed got sequenced, as all of the isolated RNA had been reverse transcribed. TCRdb keeps only in-frame clones here, not all; method: immunoSEQ multiplex PCR. The table shows 310,000 or so clones, with 9.5% to 12% occurring only once. The sequencing input was naive CD4+ T cells from blood. The receptors derive from a woman aged 25 to 45 in good health.

V and J are TRBV19 and TRBJ1-5; 8 bases are shared with TRBD1. There are 15 residues in the CDR3. CDR1 and CDR2 (germline): LNHDA, SQIVND (reference sequence). V lost 7 bases and J lost 2; bases outside the gene matches: 7. This chain's CDR3 is CASTGQDLRNQPQHF. The CDR3 bases are TGTGCCAGTACGGGACAGGACCTTCGCAATCAGCCCCAGCATTTT.

The V call is TRBV29-1, the J call TRBJ1-3; 7 bases map to TRBD1. After removal of 3 bases from V and 1 base from J, the junction contained 3 bases not matched to a gene. Germline CDR1 is SQVTM and CDR2 is ANQGSEA. This CDR3 has 14 amino acids. The CDR3 nucleotides are TGCAGCGTTGAGGGGGACAGATCTGGAAACACCATATATTTT. Amino acids: CSVEGDRSGNTIYF.

The J gene is TRBJ1-5, the V gene TRBV6-6, with TRBD1 matching 8 bases. The V segment lost 7 bases and the J segment 6 bases; nucleotides outside the gene matches: 8. This CDR3 comprises 14 residues. Germline lookup yields CDR1 MNHNY and CDR2 SVGAGI (reference sequence). This CDR3 is CASIGQGGFQPQHF. Written as DNA, the CDR3 is TGTGCCAGCATAGGACAGGGAGGTTTTCAGCCCCAGCATTTT.

V is TRBV11-2 and J is TRBJ2-7; D gene unclear. The CDR3 covers 13 residues. Germline V gene sequence: CDR1 SGHAT, CDR2 FQNNGV. Trimming cost V 1 base and J 3 bases, with 7 bases left between them. The CDR3 is CASSLGQNYEQYF. CDR3 DNA: TGTGCCAGCAGCTTAGGTCAGAACTACGAGCAGTACTTC.

The J gene is TRBJ2-2, the V gene TRBV19; TRBD1 matches at 7 bases. The CDR3 has 15 residues. J was trimmed by 3 bases and V by 10 bases; bases with no gene match: 11. The germline gives CDR1 LNHDA, CDR2 SQIVND (reference sequence). The CDR3 sequence is CATRDRQGYTGELFF. The CDR3 DNA is TGTGCCACTAGAGATCGACAGGGATACACCGGGGAGCTGTTTTTT.

In this sample, this clone turned up a few times. J is TRBJ2-7 and V is TRBV7-9, with 7 nucleotides matching TRBD1. CDR1 and CDR2 (germline): SEHNR, FQNEAQ (reference sequence). This CDR3 is built from 15 residues. J lost 4 bases, V lost 5 bases, and 11 bases had no gene match. The CDR3 nucleotides read TGTGCCAGCAGCGTACCCGGGACAGCTCTATACGAGCAGTACTTC. It is translated as CASSVPGTALYEQYF. The full variable domain, with the rest looked up from reference TRBV7-9 and TRBJ2-7, is DTGVSQNPRHKITKRGQNVTFRCDPISEHNRLYWYRQTLGQGPEFLTYFQNEAQLEKSRLLSDRFSAERPKGSFSTLEIQRTEQGDSAMYLCASSVPGTALYEQYFGPGTRLTVT.

This clone was found once. V gene TRBV4-3 combines with J gene TRBJ1-3, with D unclear. The CDR3 extends over 15 amino acids. V dropped 4 bases and J dropped 0 bases, with 10 bases sitting between them. Germline lookup yields CDR1 LGHNA and CDR2 YSLEER. In nucleotides, the CDR3 is TGCGCCAGCAGCCCAACCCTGAGCTCTGGAAACACCATATATTTT. Amino acid sequence: CASSPTLSSGNTIYF.

In this sample, this clone turned up a few times. The chain is built from TRBV9 and TRBJ2-6; D may be TRBD2 (6 bases). Trimming stripped 4 bases from V and 1 base from J, with 9 bases between. The CDR3 has 15 amino acids. CDR1 is SGDLS and CDR2 is YYNGEE in the germline V gene. CDR3 bases: TGTGCCAGCAGCCCCGCGGGGTCTGGGGCCAACGTCCTGACTTTC. The encoded protein is CASSPAGSGANVLTF. Combining the CDR3 with reference TRBV9 and TRBJ2-6 gives the whole variable domain DSGVTQTPKHLITATGQRVTLRCSPRSGDLSVYWYQQSLDQGLQFLIQYYNGEERAKGNILERFSAQQFPDLHSELNLSSLELGDSALYFCASSPAGSGANVLTFGAGSRLTVL.

This clone was seen a handful of times. The rearrangement links TRBV7-3 to TRBJ2-1, with TRBD1 matching 7 bases. Germline V gene lookup returns CDR1 SGHTA and CDR2 FQGTGA. V shed 5 bases, J shed 7 bases, and the junction held 5 bases outside the gene matches. This CDR3 spans 13 amino acids. The DNA of the CDR3 is TGTGCCAGCAGCATGACAGGGATAAATGAGCAGTTCTTC. It yields the protein CASSMTGINEQFF.

The table lists this clone with a few counts. The chain couples TRBV25-1 to TRBJ1-2; TRBD1 is a possible D gene (5 bases). The CDR3 has 12 residues. Germline V gene data show CDR1 as MGHDK and CDR2 as SYGVNS. V lost 3 bases to trimming and J lost 8 bases, with 10 bases between them. CDR3 protein: CASSEWGTGYTF. In DNA, the CDR3 is TGTGCCAGCAGTGAGTGGGGCACGGGCTACACCTTC.

CDR3 in amino acids: CASSLGTSVNEQFF. DNA of the CDR3: TGTGCCAGCAGCTTAGGGACTAGCGTCAATGAGCAGTTCTTC. The chain uses TRBV7-3 and TRBJ2-1; 10 nucleotides align to TRBD2. The CDR3 has 14 amino acids. Losses at the gene ends were 2 bases for V and 6 bases for J; bases not matched to a gene: 1. The germline V gene encodes CDR1 SGHTA and CDR2 FQGTGA.

This clone was observed a few times. This chain links TRBV7-2 with TRBJ2-4, with 12 bases aligning to TRBD2. CDR3 size: 15 residues. J gave up 6 bases and V 8 bases, and 8 bases lay outside the gene matches. The germline gives CDR1 SGHTA, CDR2 FQGNSA. Here the CDR3 reads CASAQTSGSGNIQYF. CDR3 nucleotides: TGTGCCAGCGCACAGACTAGCGGGAGTGGAAACATTCAGTACTTC.

The chain is built from TRBV6-5 and TRBJ2-1; TRBD1 aligns across 9 bases. The CDR3 consists of 15 residues. The V gene's germline CDR1 is MNHEY and CDR2 SVGAGI. With V trimmed by 2 bases and J by 10 bases, 9 bases remained unmatched. The CDR3 here is CASSYDRQGDREQFF. DNA of the CDR3: TGTGCCAGCAGTTACGATCGACAGGGGGACAGAGAGCAGTTCTTC.

This clone turned up a few times. The gene calls are TRBV7-2 and TRBJ1-1; 8 nucleotides line up with TRBD1. The CDR3 length is 14 residues. From germline, CDR1 is SGHTA and CDR2 FQGNSA. V lost 1 base, J lost 7 bases, and 5 bases stayed unmatched. CDR3 region: CASSLGSGTGEAFF. CDR3 nucleotide sequence: TGTGCCAGCAGCTTAGGGAGCGGGACAGGTGAAGCTTTCTTT. Supplemented by reference TRBV7-2 and TRBJ1-1, the full variable domain reads GAGVSQSPSNKVTEKGKDVELRCDPISGHTALYWYRQSLGQGLEFLIYFQGNSAPDKSGLPSDRFSAERTGGSVSTLTIQRTQQEDSAVYLCASSLGSGTGEAFFGQGTRLTVV.

This clone has more than one count but fewer than ten. V and J are TRBV6-6 and TRBJ1-4, with 8 bases aligning to TRBD1. The CDR3 covers 15 residues. V shed 2 bases and J 10 bases; nucleotides not matched to a gene: 9. From germline, CDR1 is MNHNY and CDR2 SVGAGI (reference sequence). CDR3 DNA: TGTGCCAGCAGTTACAAGGCACAGGGGGAAGGAAAACTGTTTTTT. Residues: CASSYKAQGEGKLFF.

V gene TRBV10-3 combines with J gene TRBJ2-5; possibly TRBD2 for D (5 bases). Germline V gene data show CDR1 as ENHRY and CDR2 as SYGVKD. The CDR3 has 13 amino acids. V shed 5 bases and J shed 3 bases, with 10 bases lying between them. The CDR3 coding sequence is TGTGCCATCAGTAAACTAGTGGAAGAGACCCAGTACTTC. Protein: CAISKLVEETQYF.

This clone turned up a few times. This chain uses TRBV10-3 with TRBJ2-1; TRBD2 might be the D (6 bases). This CDR3 has 15 residues. Trimming removed 0 bases from V and 4 bases from J, with 10 bases in between. Germline-derived CDR1 and CDR2 are ENHRY and SYGVKD. The CDR3 DNA follows: TGTGCCATCAGTGAGTCGCGGGAACGTTACAATGAGCAGTTCTTC. This codes for CAISESRERYNEQFF.

This clone has only a few counts. The genes are TRBV20-1 and TRBJ2-1, with no clear D. Germline-derived CDR1 and CDR2 are DFQATT and SNEGSKA (reference sequence). CDR3 size: 10 residues. Trimming removed 3 bases from V and 6 bases from J, with 3 bases in between. CDR3 nucleotide sequence: TGCAGTGCTAGCTCCAATGAGCAGTTCTTC. This encodes CSASSNEQFF.

J is TRBJ2-2 and V is TRBV6-5, with D perhaps matching TRBD1 (7 bases). The CDR3 is 14 residues long. V lost 6 bases and J lost 4, with 12 bases in between. CDR1 and CDR2 from the germline V gene are MNHEY and SVGAGI. The CDR3 loop reads CASRTGEVTGELFF. CDR3 coding DNA: TGTGCCAGCAGAACAGGGGAGGTCACCGGGGAGCTGTTTTTT.

The chain has TRBV5-4 and TRBJ2-1, with TRBD2 matching 10 bases. This CDR3 has 13 residues. CDR1 and CDR2 (germline): SGHNT, YYREEE (reference sequence). With V trimmed by 3 bases and J by 12 bases, 6 bases remained unmatched. The CDR3 DNA sequence: TGTGCCAGCAGCTGGACTAGCGGTCCGGGGCAGTTCTTC. Its translation: CASSWTSGPGQFF.

This clone was seen only a few times. V gene TRBV2 combines with J gene TRBJ2-1; 8 bases align to TRBD1. V shed 9 bases and J 4 bases; nucleotides not matched to a gene: 5. Germline values: CDR1 SNHLY, CDR2 FYNNEI. CDR3 size: 13 residues. The CDR3 DNA reads as TGTGCCAGTGGCAGGGGGCTGTACAATGAGCAGTTCTTC. This encodes CASGRGLYNEQFF.

This clone was detected a few times. A read error may account for a junction end that differs from germline. This sequence joins TRBV27 and TRBJ2-1, with 9 bases identical to TRBD2. This CDR3 is built from 17 residues. Germline lookup yields CDR1 MNHEY and CDR2 SMNVEV (reference sequence). The CDR3 region has the DNA TGTGCCAGCAGTTTATTTTCGGCTGCGGGAGGGCCTTCCCTGGTGGTCTTC. This gives the protein CASSLFSAAGGPSLVVF.

This clone occurred a few times. This chain links TRBV6-6 with TRBJ2-7; the match to TRBD2 covers 10 bases. Germline trimming cut 8 bases from V and 7 bases from J; bases unmatched to any gene: 14. Germline CDR1 and CDR2: MNHNY and SVGAGI (reference sequence). This CDR3 comprises 15 residues. This chain's CDR3 is CASLKGLAGEGEQYF. CDR3 nucleotide sequence: TGTGCCAGCCTCAAAGGGCTAGCGGGAGAGGGTGAGCAGTACTTC.

This clone has a handful of counts. V is TRBV19 and J is TRBJ2-1, with D possibly TRBD2 on 5 matching bases. CDR1 is LNHDA, CDR2 SQIVND, per germline (reference sequence). The CDR3 contains 12 residues. Trimming pared 1 base from V and 8 bases from J, leaving 6 bases between. The CDR3 spells CASSIGRDEQFF. CDR3 bases: TGTGCCAGTAGTATAGGGCGGGATGAGCAGTTCTTC. The full variable domain, completed using reference TRBV19 and TRBJ2-1, is DGGITQSPKYLFRKEGQNVTLSCEQNLNHDAMYWYRQDPGQGLRLIYYSQIVNDFQKGDIAEGYSVSREKKESFPLTVTSAQKNPTAFYLCASSIGRDEQFFGPGTRLTVL.

This chain uses TRBV6-5 with TRBJ2-1; 9 bases are shared with TRBD1. CDR1 is MNHEY and CDR2 is SVGAGI in the germline V gene. V was clipped by 5 bases and J by 4 bases; unmatched bases: 6. The CDR3 has 15 residues. This CDR3 is CASSLTGGVYNEQFF. CDR3 DNA: TGTGCCAGCAGTCTAACAGGGGGCGTTTACAATGAGCAGTTCTTC.

This clone was detected only a few times. This chain connects TRBV13 to TRBJ2-3, with 15 bases aligning to TRBD2. This CDR3 has 18 residues. Per the germline V gene, CDR1 is PRHDT and CDR2 is FYEKMQ (reference sequence). J lost 2 bases, V lost 4 bases, and 7 bases had no gene match. The CDR3 loop is CASSWGTSGRKPTDTQYF. The CDR3 nucleotides read TGTGCCAGCAGCTGGGGGACTAGCGGGAGGAAACCCACAGATACGCAGTATTTT.

This chain joins TRBV29-1 and TRBJ2-5; 9 nucleotides agree with TRBD1. The germline V gene has CDR1 SQVTM and CDR2 ANQGSEA. This CDR3 contains 15 residues. Trimming at V came to 2 bases and at J to 1 base, leaving 5 bases not matched to a gene. CDR3 loop: CSVESGQGTQETQYF. DNA for the CDR3: TGCAGCGTTGAATCCGGACAGGGGACCCAAGAGACCCAGTACTTC.

This clone was seen a handful of times. J is TRBJ2-3 and V is TRBV4-3; 9 bases map to TRBD2. The V gene end was trimmed by 1 base and the J gene end by 0 bases; junction bases not matched to a gene: 5. CDR1 is LGHNA and CDR2 is YSLEER in the germline V gene. The CDR3 sequence is 17 residues long. The CDR3 reads CASSQASGIMSTDTQYF. The CDR3 DNA sequence: TGCGCCAGCAGCCAAGCTAGCGGGATAATGAGCACAGATACGCAGTATTTT.

This clone has a handful of counts. Here the CDR3 reads CASSLGVGGADSYEQYF. The CDR3 DNA reads as TGTGCCAGCAGCTTGGGAGTCGGTGGGGCAGACTCCTACGAGCAGTACTTC. The chain combines TRBV5-6 with TRBJ2-7; D may be TRBD1 (5 bases). Germline values: CDR1 SGHDT, CDR2 YYEEEE. V shed 0 bases and J shed 0 bases, with 16 bases lying between them. CDR3 length equals 17 residues.

The chain couples TRBV4-3 to TRBJ2-1; 7 bases match TRBD2. Germline lookup yields CDR1 LGHNA and CDR2 YSLEER. The CDR3 totals 15 residues. Germline trimming cut 3 bases from V and 2 bases from J; bases unmatched to any gene: 4. The CDR3 nucleotides read TGCGCCAGCAGCCAGGGCGGGAGCACCTACAATGAGCAGTTCTTC. Protein: CASSQGGSTYNEQFF.

This clone was counted between two and nine times. The V gene is TRBV4-1, the J gene TRBJ2-5; 9 bases are shared with TRBD2. The CDR3 has 16 residues. CDR1 is MGHRA and CDR2 is YSYEKL in the germline V gene. V gave up 4 bases and J gave up 5 bases; unmatched junction bases: 11. Here the CDR3 DNA reads TGCGCCAGCAGCCCTGGTGGGCGGGAGGGGCGGGAGACCCAGTACTTC. Amino acids: CASSPGGREGRETQYF.

The table lists this clone with a few counts. This rearrangement joins TRBV5-1 to TRBJ1-4; possibly TRBD1 for D (6 bases). This CDR3 is 15 amino acids long. V was shortened by 8 bases and J by 0 bases, with 14 bases between the two germline ends. Germline CDR1 and CDR2: SGHRS and YFSETQ. The CDR3 reads CASSTGGSTNEKLFF. CDR3 bases: TGCGCCAGTTCGACAGGCGGATCAACTAATGAAAAACTGTTTTTT. The variable domain in full, with the rest retrieved from reference TRBV5-1 and TRBJ1-4, is KAGVTQTPRYLIKTRGQQVTLSCSPISGHRSVSWYQQTPGQGLQFLFEYFSETQRNKGNFPGRFSGRQFSNSRSEMNVSTLELGDSALYLCASSTGGSTNEKLFFGSGTQLSVL.